The 26 T cell receptor beta chains presented below share a single source sample, sequenced in a study of cytomegalovirus exposure and HLA in healthy donors. Researchers ran the PCR with 60 Vbeta and 13 Jbeta primers. Generated by immunoSEQ multiplex PCR, the TCRdb table keeps only in-frame clones and is missing some. The sample yields some 90,000 clones, 60% to 85% seen once. The sample comprised PBMCs. These receptors originate from a boy aged 5 to 17 in good health and CMV-seronegative.

V usage is TRBV9 and J usage is TRBJ2-1; TRBD2 aligns across 13 bases. Trimming removed 5 bases from V and 9 bases from J; junction bases left unmatched: 5. CDR1 and CDR2 (germline): SGDLS, YYNGEE. The CDR3 spans 14 residues. The CDR3 nucleotides are TGTGCCAGCAGTGGGACTAGCGGGGCGAGTGAGCAGTTCTTC. Translating it yields CASSGTSGASEQFF.

This sequence joins TRBV29-1 and TRBJ2-1; 9 bases align to TRBD1. The CDR3 spans 13 residues. Trimming took 3 bases from V and 8 from J; bases not matched to a gene: 5. Germline loops: CDR1 SQVTM, CDR2 ANQGSEA. The CDR3 DNA reads TGCAGCGTTGATCGGGACAGGGAGGATGAGCAGTTCTTC. Protein product: CSVDRDREDEQFF.

J is TRBJ1-1 and V is TRBV5-1; TRBD1 aligns across 8 bases. The CDR3 sequence is 15 residues long. The germline V gene has CDR1 SGHRS and CDR2 YFSETQ. The V and J ends lost 3 bases and 3 bases, in that order; junction bases with no gene match: 7. In DNA form, the CDR3 reads TGCGCCAGCAGCTCCGACAGGGGCGATGACACTGAAGCTTTCTTT. Protein: CASSSDRGDDTEAFF.

The J gene is TRBJ2-7, the V gene TRBV19; D perhaps matches TRBD2 (6 bases). This CDR3 is 12 amino acids long. V gave up 5 bases and J gave up 1 base, with 6 bases separating them. Germline CDR1 LNHDA, CDR2 SQIVND (reference sequence). DNA for the CDR3: TGTGCCAGTAGTGGGGGGTCCTACGAGCAGTACTTC. Translating it yields CASSGGSYEQYF.

V gene TRBV20-1 combines with J gene TRBJ1-1; no definite D call. This CDR3 region has 11 residues. With 1 base removed from V and 3 bases from J, the gap between germline ends came to 3 bases. Per the germline V gene, CDR1 is DFQATT and CDR2 is SNEGSKA (reference sequence). The CDR3 bases are TGCAGTGCTAGAGGCGACACTGAAGCTTTCTTT. This encodes CSARGDTEAFF.

CDR3 in DNA: TGTGCCAGCAGTTACTCGGGGGAGGCTAACTATGGCTACACCTTC. Amino acids: CASSYSGEANYGYTF. The gene calls are TRBV6-5 and TRBJ1-2; TRBD1 is a possible D gene (5 bases). Germline V gene lookup returns CDR1 MNHEY and CDR2 SVGAGI. CDR3 size: 15 residues. V shed 0 bases and J shed 0 bases, with 8 bases lying between them.

V usage is TRBV6-1 and J usage is TRBJ1-5, with 8 bases aligning to TRBD1. V shed 6 bases and J 4 bases; nucleotides not matched to a gene: 8. CDR1 and CDR2 (germline): MNHNS, SASEGT. The CDR3 has 15 residues. For the CDR3, the DNA is TGTGCCAGCAGCCTACAGGGGGGAGTGAATCAGCCCCAGCATTTT. Translated, it gives CASSLQGGVNQPQHF.

The chain recombines TRBV15 with TRBJ2-6; D is ambiguous. The V end lost 3 bases, the J end lost 0 bases, and 6 bases lay between the germline ends. The V gene's germline CDR1 is LNHNV and CDR2 YYDKDF (reference sequence). The CDR3 has 15 amino acids. In nucleotides, the CDR3 is TGTGCCACCAGCAGCTACCACTCTGGGGCCAACGTCCTGACTTTC. This codes for CATSSYHSGANVLTF.

The chain joins TRBV28 to TRBJ2-7, with TRBD2 identical over 11 bases. The length of the CDR3 is 15 residues. Trimming took 5 bases from V and 0 from J; bases not matched to a gene: 3. From germline, CDR1 is MDHEN and CDR2 SYDVKM. The CDR3 coding sequence is TGTGCCAGCAGTCCCGGACTAGCGGGCTCCTACGAGCAGTACTTC. Its protein is CASSPGLAGSYEQYF.

The V gene is TRBV7-8, the J gene TRBJ2-2, with 9 positions matching TRBD1. The V gene end was trimmed by 6 bases and the J gene end by 0 bases; junction bases not matched to a gene: 14. Germline CDR1 is SGHVS and CDR2 is FQNEAQ. The CDR3 is 19 amino acids. DNA for the CDR3: TGTGCCAGCAGGACGATGGTGATACAGGGGGCCCCGAACACCGGGGAGCTGTTTTTT. Protein product: CASRTMVIQGAPNTGELFF.

The chain joins TRBV7-9 to TRBJ1-1; tentative D call: TRBD1 (6 bases). The germline V gene has CDR1 SEHNR and CDR2 FQNEAQ (reference sequence). V lost 2 bases, J lost 1 base, and 8 bases lay in between. This CDR3 contains 14 residues. This CDR3 is CASSLQDRNTEAFF. Written as DNA, the CDR3 is TGTGCCAGCAGCTTACAGGACAGGAACACTGAAGCTTTCTTT.

The V and J genes are TRBV30 and TRBJ2-7, with D possibly being TRBD1 (5 bases). The germline V gene has CDR1 GTSNPN and CDR2 SVGIG (reference sequence). Trimming removed 3 bases from V and 2 bases from J, with 14 bases in between. The CDR3 consists of 14 residues. The CDR3 coding sequence is TGTGCCTGGAGCGATGGGGCGGAGACCTACGAGCAGTACTTC. This codes for CAWSDGAETYEQYF.

V is TRBV5-6 and J is TRBJ1-1; the D is unclear. The germline V gene encodes CDR1 SGHDT and CDR2 YYEEEE. V was cut by 5 bases and J by 6 bases, with 20 bases left in between. This CDR3 is 15 amino acids long. CDR3 nucleotide sequence: TGTGCCAGCAGTTTTAGCTCTTCCTCCCGGGCTGAAGCTTTCTTT. Translation: CASSFSSSSRAEAFF.

The rearrangement links TRBV7-8 to TRBJ1-6, with 10 positions matching TRBD1. CDR1 and CDR2 (germline): SGHVS, FQNEAQ. The CDR3 covers 15 residues. J gave up 7 bases and V 0 bases, and 0 bases lay outside the gene matches. The chain's CDR3 is CASSLADRGNSPLHF. The DNA of the CDR3 is TGTGCCAGCAGCTTAGCGGACAGGGGGAATTCACCCCTCCACTTT.

This clone was detected only once. The CDR3: CASSFSGVADTQYF. The CDR3 nucleotides are TGTGCCAGCAGCTTTTCAGGGGTCGCAGATACGCAGTATTTT. The chain has TRBV7-2 and TRBJ2-3; D is possibly TRBD1 (6 bases). V was clipped by 3 bases and J by 4 bases, with 11 bases between them. The CDR3 sequence is 14 residues long. The V gene's germline CDR1 is SGHTA and CDR2 FQGNSA.

J is TRBJ1-2 and V is TRBV29-1; the match to TRBD1 covers 8 bases. There are 12 residues in the CDR3. The germline gives CDR1 SQVTM, CDR2 ANQGSEA. J lost 7 bases, V lost 4 bases, and 5 bases had no gene match. The CDR3 protein is CSVAQGAAGYTF. DNA for the CDR3: TGCAGCGTTGCGCAGGGGGCGGCTGGCTACACCTTC.

This clone appeared a few times. V is TRBV9 and J is TRBJ2-3, with 13 bases fitting TRBD2. Germline V gene sequence: CDR1 SGDLS, CDR2 YYNGEE. Trimming at V came to 0 bases and at J to 4 bases, leaving 2 bases not matched to a gene. This CDR3 has 16 amino acids. The CDR3 here is CASSVGGLAGADTQYF. CDR3 bases: TGTGCCAGCAGCGTAGGCGGACTAGCGGGGGCAGATACGCAGTATTTT.

On this clone itself: One junction end disagrees with the germline gene, perhaps due to a read error. V gene TRBV20-1 combines with J gene TRBJ1-1, with D hard to call. The CDR3 consists of 11 residues. Germline V gene lookup returns CDR1 DFQATT and CDR2 SNEGSKA (reference sequence). The CDR3 DNA sequence: TGCAGTGCTAGAGGTGTGACTGAAGCCTTCTTT. Its translation: CSARGVTEAFF.

This clone turned up a few times. J is TRBJ1-1 and V is TRBV5-4; D gene unclear. Trimming took off 2 bases at V and 0 bases at J, with 14 bases between the two ends. The CDR3 length is 16 residues. CDR1 SGHNT and CDR2 YYREEE come from the germline V gene (reference sequence). Here the CDR3 reads CASSFGSLEMNTEAFF. CDR3 bases: TGTGCCAGCAGCTTCGGGTCCCTCGAGATGAACACTGAAGCTTTCTTT.

V gene TRBV2 combines with J gene TRBJ2-2, with TRBD2 as a possible D gene (5 bases). V lost 4 bases to trimming and J lost 5 bases, with 14 bases between them. The germline V gene encodes CDR1 SNHLY and CDR2 FYNNEI. This CDR3 has 15 amino acids. The CDR3 is CASSVEGSATGELFF. CDR3 sequence (DNA): TGTGCCAGCAGTGTCGAGGGATCGGCGACCGGGGAGCTGTTTTTT. Full variable domain (remainder filled in from reference TRBV2 and TRBJ2-2): EPEVTQTPSHQVTQMGQEVILRCVPISNHLYFYWYRQILGQKVEFLVSFYNNEISEKSEIFDDQFSVERPDGSNFTLKIRSTKLEDSAMYFCASSVEGSATGELFFGEGSRLTVL.

Only one count was recorded for this clone. The chain uses TRBV2 and TRBJ2-7; 10 bases line up with TRBD1. With 8 bases clipped from V and 2 bases from J, the junction kept 9 bases outside the gene matches. Germline V lookup: CDR1 SNHLY, CDR2 FYNNEI. The CDR3 is 15 amino acids. This chain's CDR3 is CASYRPGTGAYEQYF. The DNA for the CDR3 is TGTGCCAGCTATAGACCCGGGACAGGGGCCTACGAGCAGTACTTC.

This clone occurred once. CDR3 sequence (DNA): TGTGCCAGCAGTTTTGACAGTAAGTACATGAACACTGAAGCTTTCTTT. Protein product: CASSFDSKYMNTEAFF. The J gene is TRBJ1-1, the V gene TRBV28; possible D gene TRBD1, 5 bases. The CDR3 has 16 amino acids. CDR1 MDHEN and CDR2 SYDVKM come from the germline V gene. The germline V and J ends were trimmed by 3 bases and 0 bases, with 14 bases remaining between them.

The chain uses TRBV7-9 and TRBJ2-7; perhaps TRBD2 as D (6 bases). Germline lookup yields CDR1 SEHNR and CDR2 FQNEAQ (reference sequence). The CDR3 sequence is 13 residues long. V was clipped by 5 bases and J by 5 bases, with 13 bases between them. CDR3 bases: TGTGCCAGCAGCCCACGGCGGGACCACGAGCAGTACTTC. This codes for CASSPRRDHEQYF.

The chain carries TRBV6-5 and TRBJ1-6; D remains unclear. CDR3 length: 15 residues. V lost 2 bases and J lost 4, with 9 bases in between. Per the germline V gene, CDR1 is MNHEY and CDR2 is SVGAGI. The CDR3 DNA reads TGTGCCAGCAGTTACCGGGAGGGATATAATTCACCCCTCCACTTT. It codes for CASSYREGYNSPLHF.

The J gene is TRBJ2-1, the V gene TRBV28, with D possibly TRBD2 on 6 matching bases. Trimming removed 7 bases from V and 0 bases from J, with 13 bases in between. The germline V gene encodes CDR1 MDHEN and CDR2 SYDVKM. This CDR3 has 15 amino acids. DNA for the CDR3: TGTGCCAGCACACGGGGGAAGAGCTCCTACAATGAGCAGTTCTTC. It yields the protein CASTRGKSSYNEQFF.

This clone was seen just once. The genes are TRBV11-2 and TRBJ2-2; no reliable D call. V lost 2 bases, J lost 2 bases, and 3 bases lay in between. Germline CDR1 and CDR2: SGHAT and FQNNGV. The CDR3 loop spans 13 amino acids. The CDR3 sequence: CASSLTNTGELFF. DNA for the CDR3: TGTGCCAGCAGCTTAACAAACACCGGGGAGCTGTTTTTT.